The 20 T cell receptor beta chains below come from one sample, sequenced in a study of regulatory T cells in long-lasting Graves disease (dated by TCRdb to 2020 to 2022). The sample's time point, from its label and the paper: newly diagnosed GD, antithyroid drugs for less than 3 months. For both TCR sequencing and RNA sequencing, RNA was extracted from PBMCs using TRIzol. Library generation was performed with multiplex PCR. Sequencer: Illumina HiSeq 4000. To build TCR beta libraries, CDR3 regions were amplified by Arm-PCR using iRepertoire HTBI primers. TCRdb itself trimmed the public reads at Q25 with fastp, ran MiXCR and retained productive beta chains. When rows share a CDR3 protein, they turn into one entry using the most common DNA and genes. The sample table lists under 450,000 distinct CDR3 sequences, around 16% of them with a count of one. About 19% of the sample is in the top ten clones. These same data were also listed under a study on T cells in Graves' hyperthyroidism and ophthalmopathy.

Sequenced here: peripheral blood mononuclear cells (PBMCs), sampled at new diagnosis, from a patient treated with antithyroid drugs. These receptors came from a woman aged 18-30 years with Graves disease. Donor details come from another sample of the same person, matched by shared clones.

This clonotype was seen repeatedly, ten times or more. The chain links TRBV12-3 or TRBV12-4 to TRBJ2-1; TRBD2 matches 12 bases. J lost 8 bases, V lost 5 bases, and 13 bases had no gene match. This CDR3 contains 17 residues. CDR3 nucleotides: TGTGCCAGCAGTCTGCGACGACTAGCGGGAGCGGAAGATGAGCAGTTCTTC. This codes for CASSLRRLAGAEDEQFF.

Regarding this clonotype: A much larger clone is a single base away; this may be a read error. The V and J genes are TRBV5-1 and TRBJ2-2; no clear D. The CDR3 runs to 12 residues. The V end lost 1 base, the J end lost 7 bases, and 5 bases lay between the germline ends. Germline-derived CDR1 and CDR2 are SGHRS and YFSETQ. The CDR3 nucleotides read TGCGCCAGCAGCTTGACCTTCGGGGAGCTGTTTTTT. It is translated as CASSLTFGELFF.

This chain uses TRBV5-4 with TRBJ1-2; 8 positions agree with TRBD1. Germline assignment: CDR1 SGHNT and CDR2 YYREEE (reference sequence). J lost 3 bases, V lost 4 bases, and 11 bases had no gene match. This CDR3 spans 16 amino acids. The CDR3 DNA reads as TGTGCCAGCAGCCCGGGGCGGACAGGGCTGGACTATGGCTACACCTTC. It encodes CASSPGRTGLDYGYTF. The complete variable domain, with remaining parts taken from reference TRBV5-4 and TRBJ1-2, reads ETGVTQSPTHLIKTRGQQVTLRCSSQSGHNTVSWYQQALGQGPQFIFQYYREEENGRGNFPPRFSGLQFPNYSSELNVNALELDDSALYLCASSPGRTGLDYGYTFGSGTRLTVV.

In this sample, this clonotype turned up a few times. This may be a read error: a much more frequent sequence differs by one nucleotide. The V gene is TRBV9, the J gene TRBJ1-1; D is ambiguous. This CDR3 has 13 residues. The germline gives CDR1 SGDLS, CDR2 YYNGEE. Deletions cut 1 base from V and 1 base from J, with 5 bases between. Here the CDR3 DNA reads TGTGCCAGCAGCGTATCCGGGAACACTGAAGCTTTCTTT. Its protein is CASSVSGNTEAFF.

Ten or more counts support this clonotype. The chain links TRBV10-3 to TRBJ2-1; 9 bases are a match to TRBD1. The germline CDR1 and CDR2 sequences are ENHRY and SYGVKD. This CDR3 contains 15 residues. V shed 10 bases, J shed 6 bases, and the junction held 13 bases outside the gene matches. The CDR3 reads CATSGQGPSRNEQFF. As DNA, the CDR3 is TGTGCCACCTCCGGACAGGGGCCATCTCGCAATGAGCAGTTCTTC.

The chain recombines TRBV20-1 with TRBJ2-3; 12 bases fit TRBD1. This CDR3 spans 14 amino acids. After removal of 5 bases from V and 6 bases from J, the junction contained 6 bases not matched to a gene. The V gene's germline CDR1 is DFQATT and CDR2 SNEGSKA (reference sequence). This CDR3 reads CSARDRGRGDTQYF. In DNA form, the CDR3 reads TGCAGTGCTCGGGACAGGGGGCGAGGGGATACGCAGTATTTT.

The rearrangement links TRBV10-3 to TRBJ2-3; D possibly corresponds to TRBD1 (6 bases). Trimming left V 7 bases short and J 2 bases short, with 13 bases between. This CDR3 region has 14 residues. Germline CDR1 reads ENHRY; CDR2 reads SYGVKD. CDR3 DNA: TGTGCCATCAAGGACAGTTCCATCACAGATACGCAGTATTTT. Translated: CAIKDSSITDTQYF.

The genes are TRBV5-1 and TRBJ1-6, with 7 positions matching TRBD1. CDR1 and CDR2 from the germline V gene are SGHRS and YFSETQ. The trim removed 4 bases at V and 8 bases at J, leaving 6 bases unmatched. The CDR3 runs 14 residues. CDR3 sequence (DNA): TGCGCCAGCAGCACTGACAGGGTGCATTCACCCCTCCACTTT. Translation: CASSTDRVHSPLHF.

This clonotype was recorded at least ten times. V and J are TRBV5-4 and TRBJ2-3; TRBD2 matches at 8 bases. V shed 4 bases and J 0 bases; nucleotides not matched to a gene: 7. CDR1 and CDR2 from the germline V gene are SGHNT and YYREEE (reference sequence). The length of the CDR3 is 16 residues. Here the CDR3 reads CASSPGGAGSTDTQYF. In DNA form, the CDR3 reads TGTGCCAGCAGCCCGGGGGGGGCGGGGAGCACAGATACGCAGTATTTT.

Details on this clonotype: Since a much larger clone is just one base distant, this may be a read error. A read error is likely, as this CDR3 ends without the conserved phenylalanine or tryptophan. The chain joins TRBV6-5 to TRBJ2-5; D is uncertain. The end of the DNA aligns better with TRBJ2-1, so the J call may be wrong. The germline V gene has CDR1 MNHEY and CDR2 SVGAGI. The CDR3 has 14 amino acids. This chain's CDR3 is CASSYLGVYNEQFL. DNA for the CDR3: TGTGCCAGCAGTTACCTGGGCGTTTACAATGAGCAGTTCCTC.

This clonotype was counted many times. The J gene is TRBJ2-3, the V gene TRBV7-3, with D perhaps assigned TRBD1 or TRBD2 (6 bases each). V lost 2 bases and J 2 bases, leaving 14 bases between the germline ends. Germline-derived CDR1 and CDR2 are SGHTA and FQGTGA. There are 16 residues in the CDR3. The CDR3 bases are TGTGCCAGCAGCTTATCTGTGGGGGGCCACACAGATACGCAGTATTTT. Translating gives CASSLSVGGHTDTQYF.

For the CDR3, the DNA is TGCAGCGTTGTAGGCAGGGCCTACAATGAGCAGTTCTTC. The encoded protein is CSVVGRAYNEQFF. The chain recombines TRBV29-1 with TRBJ2-1, with D perhaps matching TRBD1 (5 bases). This CDR3 has 13 amino acids. V shed 4 bases and J shed 2 bases, with 9 bases lying between them. The germline CDR1 and CDR2 sequences are SQVTM and ANQGSEA.

To note about this clonotype: A much larger clone lies a single base off, so this may be a read error. The rearrangement uses TRBV11-2 and TRBJ1-5; D might be TRBD1 (6 bases). The CDR3 loop spans 13 amino acids. Looked up from germline, CDR1 is SGHAT and CDR2 is FQNNGV. Trimming removed 5 bases at V and 6 bases at J, with 11 bases between. CDR3 DNA: TGTGCCAGCAGCCAGGGGTGGGCTCAGCCCCAGCATTTT. It codes for CASSQGWAQPQHF.

The chain is built from TRBV20-1 and TRBJ1-1; D perhaps matches TRBD1 (6 bases). Germline assignment: CDR1 DFQATT and CDR2 SNEGSKA (reference sequence). Trimming cost V 3 bases and J 1 base, with 21 bases left between them. This CDR3 comprises 17 residues. The DNA of the CDR3 is TGCAGTGCTAGTGCCCAATTGCAGGGGTCGTGGAACACTGAAGCTTTCTTT. This encodes CSASAQLQGSWNTEAFF.

About this clonotype itself: Possible read error: a much larger clone is one base away. This chain joins TRBV28 and TRBJ2-4; 7 bases are shared with TRBD2. This CDR3 has 16 residues. Germline V CDR1 and CDR2: MDHEN, SYDVKM. The ends lost 8 bases at V and 1 base at J; junction bases unmatched: 11. CDR3 loop: CASAQAGVLAKNIQYF. CDR3 sequence (DNA): TGTGCCAGCGCCCAGGCGGGGGTGTTGGCCAAAAACATTCAGTACTTC.

The chain recombines TRBV5-6 with TRBJ1-4; no firm D call. CDR3 length: 15 residues. CDR1 is SGHDT and CDR2 is YYEEEE in the germline V gene. V gave up 2 bases and J gave up 5 bases, with 13 bases separating them. This chain's CDR3 is CASSLTQRQNEKLFF. In nucleotides, the CDR3 is TGTGCCAGCAGCTTAACGCAAAGACAAAATGAAAAACTGTTTTTT.

This clonotype was seen ten or more times. The CDR3 DNA is TGTGCCAGCAGCTTAATCGGGGGCACAGGGGGAAACTATGGCTACACCTTC. Amino acid sequence: CASSLIGGTGGNYGYTF. The chain couples TRBV7-8 to TRBJ1-2; 8 nucleotides line up with TRBD1. In germline, CDR1 is SGHVS, CDR2 FQNEAQ. V lost 2 bases to trimming and J lost 2 bases; unmatched junction nucleotides: 10. CDR3 length: 17 residues.

This clonotype was picked up many times. The gene calls are TRBV6-5 and TRBJ1-5; TRBD1 is a possible D gene (5 bases). The CDR3 has 15 amino acids. Germline V gene data show CDR1 as MNHEY and CDR2 as SVGAGI. With 0 bases removed from V and 0 bases from J, the gap between germline ends came to 6 bases. The CDR3 protein is CASSYSGTSNQPQHF. The CDR3 DNA follows: TGTGCCAGCAGTTACTCCGGGACTAGCAATCAGCCCCAGCATTTT.

As for this clonotype: A much larger clone sits a single nucleotide away, making a read error possible. CDR3 in DNA: TGTGCCAGCAGTTTACACGGAGCCTACGAGCAGTTCTTC. Translated, it gives CASSLHGAYEQFF. The chain has TRBV12-3 or TRBV12-4 and TRBJ2-1; D is unresolved. This CDR3 has 13 residues. The V end lost 2 bases, the J end lost 10 bases, and 12 bases lay between the germline ends.

This clonotype showed up just once. A much larger clone differs from this one at a single base, so this may be a read error. This chain connects TRBV6-2 or TRBV6-3 to TRBJ2-2; D remains unclear. V lost 6 bases and J lost 4, with 9 bases in between. CDR1 is MNHEY and CDR2 is SVGEGT in the germline V gene. The CDR3 is 13 amino acids. CDR3 residues: CASRYMVTGELFF. CDR3 sequence (DNA): TGTGCCAGCAGATACATGGTCACCGGGGAGCTGTTTTTT.